These 32 T cell receptor beta chains share one sample of origin, sequenced in a study of cytomegalovirus exposure and HLA in healthy donors. With 60 Vbeta and 13 Jbeta primers, the PCR was carried out. Sequencing was performed with immunoSEQ multiplex PCR; in TCRdb, only in-frame clones are kept and a portion is missing. The profile shows some 190,000 clones, around 81% of them singletons. The sequencing input was PBMCs. These receptors came from a man between 18 and 29 years old in good health and CMV-seronegative.

The CDR3 nucleotides read TGTGCCAGCAGCTTGGGCGGGACAGATAGCAATCAGCCCCAGCATTTT. Its translation: CASSLGGTDSNQPQHF. This chain uses TRBV5-5 with TRBJ1-5; 7 nucleotides agree with TRBD1. Per the germline V gene, CDR1 is SGHKS and CDR2 is YYEKEE (reference sequence). The CDR3 loop spans 16 amino acids. J lost 0 bases, V lost 0 bases, and 3 bases had no gene match.

The chain has TRBV6-1 and TRBJ1-1, with D maybe TRBD1 (5 bases). This CDR3 is 14 amino acids long. Germline CDR1 reads MNHNS; CDR2 reads SASEGT. Trimming left V 4 bases short and J 0 bases short, with 9 bases between. The CDR3 reads CASSVRGMNTEAFF. CDR3 DNA sequence: TGTGCCAGCAGTGTTCGGGGGATGAACACTGAAGCTTTCTTT.

This clone was seen a single time. V and J are TRBV7-2 and TRBJ1-5, with TRBD1 matching over 8 bases. This CDR3 is built from 15 residues. Unmatched junction bases numbered 7, after V lost 5 bases and J lost 4 bases. In germline, CDR1 is SGHTA, CDR2 FQGNSA. CDR3: CASSPGQAGNQPQHF. The DNA of the CDR3 is TGTGCCAGCAGCCCGGGACAGGCTGGAAATCAGCCCCAGCATTTT.

The chain employs TRBV5-1 and TRBJ2-3; the match to TRBD2 covers 7 bases. This CDR3 comprises 15 residues. The V gene's germline CDR1 is SGHRS and CDR2 YFSETQ. Germline trimming cut 0 bases from V and 1 base from J; bases unmatched to any gene: 2. CDR3 loop: CASSLEAGRTDTQYF. CDR3 DNA: TGCGCCAGCAGCTTGGAAGCGGGGCGCACAGATACGCAGTATTTT.

DNA for the CDR3: TGTGCCAGTAGTCCGGGACAGGCGAACACCGGGGAGCTGTTTTTT. This sequence encodes CASSPGQANTGELFF. The chain recombines TRBV19 with TRBJ2-2; 8 positions agree with TRBD1. Trimming cost V 5 bases and J 0 bases; bases outside gene matches: 2. The CDR3 length is 15 residues. Germline CDR1 reads LNHDA; CDR2 reads SQIVND (reference sequence).

The chain couples TRBV18 to TRBJ1-1, with 8 bases lining up with TRBD1. CDR3 length equals 13 residues. CDR1 KGHSH and CDR2 LQKENI come from the germline V gene. Trimming at V came to 5 bases and at J to 5 bases, leaving 4 bases not matched to a gene. The CDR3 loop is CASSTGGETEAFF. The CDR3 coding sequence is TGTGCCAGCTCAACAGGGGGTGAGACTGAAGCTTTCTTT.

The chain carries TRBV4-3 and TRBJ2-2; D unresolved. Germline loops: CDR1 LGHNA, CDR2 YSLEER. Trimming cost V 0 bases and J 6 bases, with 11 bases left between them. CDR3 size: 15 residues. The CDR3 loop reads CASSQDWSRAGELFF. CDR3 DNA sequence: TGCGCCAGCAGCCAAGATTGGTCTCGCGCCGGGGAGCTGTTTTTT.

This clone was detected only once. The V and J genes are TRBV28 and TRBJ2-7, with 7 nucleotides matching TRBD1. With V trimmed by 8 bases and J by 2 bases, 6 bases remained unmatched. This CDR3 region has 13 residues. The germline CDR1 and CDR2 sequences are MDHEN and SYDVKM. CDR3 region: CASRAQGTYEQYF. CDR3 DNA sequence: TGTGCCAGCCGTGCACAGGGGACCTACGAGCAGTACTTC.

This chain links TRBV9 with TRBJ2-1; 8 bases align to TRBD2. There are 18 residues in the CDR3. Per germline, CDR1 SGDLS and CDR2 YYNGEE. V was clipped by 0 bases and J by 5 bases; unmatched bases: 13. The CDR3 region is CASSVVGRGGNWDNEQFF. In DNA form, the CDR3 reads TGTGCCAGCAGCGTAGTAGGTCGGGGGGGGAACTGGGACAATGAGCAGTTCTTC.

In DNA, the CDR3 is TGTGCCAGCAGCTTGGGACTAGCGGCCTACAATGAGCAGTTCTTC. Protein product: CASSLGLAAYNEQFF. The V and J genes are TRBV7-2 and TRBJ2-1, with TRBD2 matching 11 bases. The CDR3 is 15 amino acids. Germline CDR1 and CDR2: SGHTA and FQGNSA. V shed 3 bases, J shed 2 bases, and the junction held 0 bases outside the gene matches.

This chain uses TRBV6-1 with TRBJ2-5; the D gene is possibly TRBD2 (6 bases). Trimming cost V 2 bases and J 7 bases, with 8 bases left between them. The CDR3 sequence is 12 residues long. CDR1 and CDR2 from the germline V gene are MNHNS and SASEGT. The CDR3 here is CASSESGGTQYF. The DNA of the CDR3 is TGTGCCAGCAGTGAATCCGGGGGGACCCAGTACTTC.

The CDR3 nucleotides are TGTGCCAGCAGTCCGACAGGGAATCAGCCCCAGCATTTT. Its protein product is CASSPTGNQPQHF. The V gene is TRBV27, the J gene TRBJ1-5; 7 bases match TRBD1. The ends lost 5 bases at V and 4 bases at J; junction bases unmatched: 2. This CDR3 has 13 residues. Germline V gives CDR1 MNHEY, CDR2 SMNVEV (reference sequence).

The genes are TRBV5-4 and TRBJ2-3, with 15 bases matching TRBD2. Per germline, CDR1 SGHNT and CDR2 YYREEE (reference sequence). V shed 4 bases, J shed 8 bases, and the junction held 5 bases outside the gene matches. The CDR3 consists of 15 residues. CDR3 coding DNA: TGTGCCAGCAGCCGGTCGGGACTAGCGGGAGGTACGCAGTATTTT. This translates into CASSRSGLAGGTQYF.

This rearrangement joins TRBV5-4 to TRBJ2-3, with 7 bases identical to TRBD2. This CDR3 region has 15 residues. Germline loops: CDR1 SGHNT, CDR2 YYREEE (reference sequence). V was pared by 0 bases and J by 4 bases, with 5 bases of the junction left unmatched. CDR3 sequence reads: CASSLAAGVADTQYF. The CDR3 bases are TGTGCCAGCAGCTTGGCGGCGGGGGTGGCAGATACGCAGTATTTT.

The chain has TRBV5-4 and TRBJ1-2; TRBD1 matches at 10 bases. V gave up 4 bases and J gave up 4 bases; unmatched junction bases: 7. Germline-derived CDR1 and CDR2 are SGHNT and YYREEE (reference sequence). This CDR3 spans 15 amino acids. In DNA form, the CDR3 reads TGTGCCAGCAGCCTTCCGGGACAGGGGACCTATGGCTACACCTTC. Translation: CASSLPGQGTYGYTF.

This chain joins TRBV4-3 and TRBJ1-3; TRBD1 matches 8 bases. V gave up 0 bases and J gave up 3 bases; unmatched junction bases: 4. Germline CDR1 LGHNA, CDR2 YSLEER. There are 16 residues in the CDR3. The chain's CDR3 is CASSQDNRGYGNTIYF. The CDR3, as DNA: TGCGCCAGCAGCCAAGACAACAGGGGGTATGGAAACACCATATATTTT.

Note on this clone: A read error may produce the germline difference seen at one junction end. This sequence joins TRBV2 and TRBJ1-6; 9 nucleotides match TRBD1. CDR3 length: 19 residues. Germline V CDR1 and CDR2: SNHLY, FYNNEI. The CDR3 DNA is TGTGCCAGTAGTGATCCCCGGGACAGGGCCCCGCTGGGCAATTCACCCCTCCACTTT. Protein: CASSDPRDRAPLGNSPLHF.

The chain couples TRBV19 to TRBJ1-5; TRBD1 agrees at 9 bases. This CDR3 contains 18 residues. V lost 7 bases to trimming and J lost 0 bases; unmatched junction nucleotides: 13. CDR1 LNHDA and CDR2 SQIVND come from the germline V gene (reference sequence). CDR3 amino acids: CASKEDRGLQYSNQPQHF. CDR3 nucleotide sequence: TGTGCCAGTAAGGAGGACAGGGGACTCCAATATAGCAATCAGCCCCAGCATTTT.

The chain links TRBV6-6 to TRBJ1-1; D may be TRBD1 (5 bases). The CDR3 extends over 14 amino acids. Trimming pared 7 bases from V and 1 base from J, leaving 13 bases between. Germline loops: CDR1 MNHNY, CDR2 SVGAGI (reference sequence). The DNA of the CDR3 is TGTGCCAGCACACGCCCCGACAGGAACACTGAAGCTTTCTTT. Amino acids: CASTRPDRNTEAFF.

The chain has TRBV9 and TRBJ1-4; 9 bases agree with TRBD1. CDR3 length: 15 residues. V lost 4 bases and J lost 3; bases outside the gene matches: 4. The germline V gene has CDR1 SGDLS and CDR2 YYNGEE. CDR3 DNA: TGTGCCAGCAGCTTACAGGGGGCGGCTAATGAAAAACTGTTTTTT. Protein product: CASSLQGAANEKLFF.

The chain links TRBV4-3 to TRBJ1-1, with TRBD1 matching 7 bases. Germline V CDR1 and CDR2: LGHNA, YSLEER. With 4 bases clipped from V and 7 bases from J, the junction kept 12 bases outside the gene matches. The CDR3 sequence is 15 residues long. CDR3 coding DNA: TGCGCCAGCAGCCCCAACGAGGGGGCGCCTGGTGAAGCTTTCTTT. Amino acid sequence: CASSPNEGAPGEAFF.

V and J are TRBV13 and TRBJ1-6; TRBD1 matches at 7 bases. V trimming: 1 base; J trimming: 9 bases; junction bases outside the gene matches: 15. The CDR3 length is 18 residues. Germline values: CDR1 PRHDT, CDR2 FYEKMQ (reference sequence). As DNA, the CDR3 is TGTGCCAGCAGCTTAGTCAGGGGGATGGCAGGCTATTTTTCACCCCTCCACTTT. Amino acids: CASSLVRGMAGYFSPLHF.

The rearrangement links TRBV4-1 to TRBJ2-2; D remains ambiguous. The CDR3 is 15 residues long. In germline, CDR1 is MGHRA, CDR2 YSYEKL. Trimming left V 1 base short and J 2 bases short, with 8 bases between. Here the CDR3 reads CASSQATANTGELFF. CDR3 bases: TGCGCCAGCAGCCAAGCTACAGCCAACACCGGGGAGCTGTTTTTT.

The V gene is TRBV2, the J gene TRBJ2-7; D is undetermined. The germline V gene encodes CDR1 SNHLY and CDR2 FYNNEI. V was clipped by 8 bases and J by 3 bases, with 11 bases between them. The CDR3 is 12 residues long. The CDR3 spells CASSSDFYEQYF. In nucleotides, the CDR3 is TGTGCCAGCTCAAGTGACTTCTACGAGCAGTACTTC.

V is TRBV6-5 and J is TRBJ1-1, with 7 bases matching TRBD1. The CDR3 contains 16 residues. The germline gives CDR1 MNHEY, CDR2 SVGAGI. The V segment lost 2 bases and the J segment 0 bases; nucleotides outside the gene matches: 6. CDR3 sequence (DNA): TGTGCCAGCAGTTACGGGACAGTAAATGTGAACACTGAAGCTTTCTTT. This translates into CASSYGTVNVNTEAFF.

The CDR3 sequence: CASTPDRVQETQYF. In DNA, the CDR3 is TGTGCCAGCACTCCGGACAGGGTCCAAGAGACCCAGTACTTC. The chain couples TRBV28 to TRBJ2-5, with TRBD1 matching 8 bases. J was trimmed by 1 base and V by 7 bases; bases with no gene match: 5. In germline, CDR1 is MDHEN, CDR2 SYDVKM. There are 14 residues in the CDR3.

This clone appeared a few times. The chain recombines TRBV5-1 with TRBJ2-3; D possibly corresponds to TRBD1 (6 bases). Germline CDR1 reads SGHRS; CDR2 reads YFSETQ. Trimming took 2 bases from V and 2 from J, leaving 9 bases between them. The CDR3 runs 14 residues. The CDR3 nucleotides are TGCGCCAGCAGCTTCCGGACAGTCACAGATACGCAGTATTTT. Its protein is CASSFRTVTDTQYF.

The V and J genes are TRBV19 and TRBJ2-3, with 11 bases matching TRBD1. Looked up from germline, CDR1 is LNHDA and CDR2 is SQIVND (reference sequence). CDR3 length: 19 amino acids. V was clipped by 5 bases and J by 1 base; unmatched bases: 14. In nucleotides, the CDR3 is TGTGCCAGTAGTTTTGCCCCGGGACAGGGGGATGAAGGCACAGATACGCAGTATTTT. It translates to CASSFAPGQGDEGTDTQYF.

The V call is TRBV12-5, the J call TRBJ2-7, with D possibly being TRBD1 (5 bases). Germline lookup yields CDR1 LGHNT and CDR2 FRNRAP. V lost 3 bases to trimming and J lost 3 bases, with 15 bases between them. The CDR3 length is 15 residues. For the CDR3, the DNA is TGTGCTAGTGGTTTAGTAGTCGGACACAACTACGAGCAGTACTTC. It translates to CASGLVVGHNYEQYF. Full variable domain (rest looked up from reference TRBV12-5 and TRBJ2-7): DARVTQTPRHKVTEMGQEVTMRCQPILGHNTVFWYRQTMMQGLELLAYFRNRAPLDDSGMPKDRFSAEMPDATLATLKIQPSEPRDSAVYFCASGLVVGHNYEQYFGPGTRLTVT.

V is TRBV4-3 and J is TRBJ1-4; TRBD1 is a possible D gene (5 bases). CDR1 and CDR2 (germline): LGHNA, YSLEER. Trimming removed 0 bases from V and 3 bases from J, with 14 bases in between. The CDR3 extends over 17 amino acids. In nucleotides, the CDR3 is TGCGCCAGCAGCCAAGATCTTTCCGCGGGGGCTAATGAAAAACTGTTTTTT. Protein product: CASSQDLSAGANEKLFF.

The chain is built from TRBV10-3 and TRBJ2-5, with 8 bases that match TRBD1. The CDR3 is made up of 15 amino acids. Germline assignment: CDR1 ENHRY and CDR2 SYGVKD. V lost 7 bases to trimming and J lost 2 bases; unmatched junction nucleotides: 9. In DNA, the CDR3 is TGTGCCATCACTACGACAGGGGCCCCACAAGAGACCCAGTACTTC. Its protein product is CAITTTGAPQETQYF.

This sequence joins TRBV4-1 and TRBJ1-1; 8 nucleotides line up with TRBD1. This CDR3 contains 14 residues. The germline CDR1 and CDR2 sequences are MGHRA and YSYEKL. Unmatched junction bases numbered 3, after V lost 4 bases and J lost 2 bases. CDR3 protein: CASSPDRANTEAFF. The CDR3 DNA is TGCGCCAGCAGCCCGGACAGGGCTAACACTGAAGCTTTCTTT.